This is a list of T cell receptor beta chains from one sample in a study of blood T cell repertoires in COVID-19. TCRdb's copy holds only in-frame clones and misses some; the assay was immunoSEQ multiplex PCR. The profile shows about 270,000 clones, roughly nine tenths of them singletons. Specimen: peripheral blood. Receptors were obtained from a woman in her thirties with COVID-19, enrolled during active disease. The CDR3 runs from the conserved cysteine through the conserved F or W. A D gene is named only where the DNA matches it firmly. Expanded clones get a size class; other rows say once, few or many, or leave the size out.

V gene	J gene	clone size	D gene	CDR3 protein	CDR3 DNA
TRBV27	TRBJ1-2	-	-	CASSFGRSLFDGYTF	TGTGCCAGCAGTTTTGGGAGGTCCCTATTCGATGGCTACACCTTC
TRBV28	TRBJ2-1	-	TRBD2	CASRTATSGGPGSYNEQFF	TGTGCCAGCCGAACCGCGACTAGCGGGGGGCCCGGCTCCTACAATGAGCAGTTCTTC
TRBV11-3	TRBJ2-1	-	-	CASSFGHNEQFF	TGTGCCAGCAGCTTTGGGCACAATGAGCAGTTCTTC
TRBV5-1	TRBJ2-5	-	-	CASSLTSSKETQYF	TGCGCCAGCAGCCTCACTAGCAGCAAAGAGACCCAGTACTTC
TRBV12-3/TRBV12-4	TRBJ2-3	-	-	CASSEREWDTQYF	TGTGCCAGCAGTGAAAGGGAGTGGGATACGCAGTATTTT
TRBV5-3	TRBJ1-1	-	TRBD1	CARSPSTGSGTEGNAPTEAFF	TGTGCCAGAAGCCCCTCGACAGGGTCGGGTACCGAGGGGAATGCGCCGACTGAAGCTTTCTTT
TRBV4-1	TRBJ2-3	-	-	CASSQETGLGTDTQYF	TGCGCCAGCAGCCAAGAAACAGGGTTGGGCACAGATACGCAGTATTTT
TRBV10-3	TRBJ1-6	-	TRBD1	CAIRGTGVRSPLHF	TGTGCCATCAGGGGGACAGGGGTAAGGTCACCCCTCCACTTT
TRBV2	TRBJ1-2	-	TRBD1	CARRDRGWGYTF	TGTGCCAGGAGGGACAGGGGCTGGGGCTACACCTTC
TRBV29-1	TRBJ1-2	few	-	CSVEDAGAANYGYTF	TGCAGCGTTGAAGACGCTGGAGCTGCTAACTATGGCTACACCTTC
TRBV27	TRBJ2-7	-	-	CASSLSPRSSYEQYF	TGTGCCAGCAGTTTATCCCCTAGGAGTAGCTACGAGCAGTACTTC
TRBV28	TRBJ2-2	-	TRBD2	CASSVAGGTNTGELFF	TGTGCCAGCAGCGTAGCGGGGGGAACGAACACCGGGGAGCTGTTTTTT
TRBV6-5	TRBJ1-2	-	-	CASSPRGKRYGYTF	TGTGCCAGCAGCCCCCGGGGGAAGCGGTATGGCTACACCTTC
TRBV5-1	TRBJ2-1	-	TRBD1	CASSRGQGGGDEQFF	TGCGCCAGCAGCCGGGGACAGGGGGGCGGCGATGAGCAGTTCTTC
TRBV15	TRBJ2-2	few	-	CATSRGITRNTGELFF	TGTGCCACCAGCAGAGGAATCACACGGAACACCGGGGAGCTGTTTTTT
TRBV6-5	TRBJ2-7	-	-	CASTRGGDYYEQYF	TGTGCCAGCACTAGAGGAGGGGATTATTACGAGCAGTACTTC
TRBV11-2	TRBJ1-3	-	TRBD1	CASSFLTGQRGNTIYF	TGTGCCAGCAGCTTTCTGACGGGACAGCGCGGAAACACCATATATTTT
TRBV18	TRBJ1-2	-	TRBD1	CASSAYEGQGPNYGYTF	TGTGCCAGCTCAGCGTACGAAGGACAGGGCCCTAACTATGGCTACACCTTC
TRBV5-1	TRBJ2-3	-	TRBD1	CASSLAQGQGGTDTQYF	TGCGCCAGCAGCTTGGCCCAGGGACAGGGTGGGACAGATACGCAGTATTTT
TRBV11-1	TRBJ1-2	-	-	CASSSSGGYTF	TGTGCCAGCAGCTCCAGTGGTGGCTACACCTTC
TRBV6-5	TRBJ1-1	-	-	CATRGGSTEAFF	TGTGCCACGAGGGGGGGGAGCACTGAAGCTTTCTTT
TRBV24-1	TRBJ2-2	-	-	CATSDFSGELFF	TGTGCCACCAGTGATTTCAGCGGGGAGCTGTTTTTT
TRBV7-9	TRBJ2-3	-	-	CASSLGLAASTDTQYF	TGTGCCAGCAGCTTAGGATTAGCGGCTAGCACAGATACGCAGTATTTT
TRBV7-2	TRBJ2-1	-	TRBD2	CASSPHGLAGWINEQFF	TGTGCCAGCAGCCCTCACGGACTAGCGGGGTGGATCAATGAGCAGTTCTTC
TRBV28	TRBJ1-5	-	-	CASSSTGGNQPQHF	TGTGCCAGCAGTTCTACGGGGGGCAATCAGCCCCAGCATTTT
TRBV28	TRBJ2-6	-	-	CASLRGGANVLTF	TGTGCCAGCCTGCGAGGAGGGGCCAACGTCCTGACTTTC
TRBV11-2	TRBJ1-2	-	TRBD1	CASSLIGSSRDSYGYTF	TGTGCCAGCAGCCTAATTGGGTCTTCTCGGGACAGCTATGGCTACACCTTC
TRBV15	TRBJ1-2	once	TRBD1	CATRKTGAHNYGYTF	TGTGCCACCAGAAAAACAGGGGCCCATAACTATGGCTACACCTTC
TRBV6-5	TRBJ1-1	-	-	CASSPDIQGNTEAFF	TGTGCCAGCAGTCCAGATATACAGGGGAACACTGAAGCTTTCTTT
TRBV7-2	TRBJ2-7	-	-	CASSFDNSYEQYF	TGTGCCAGCAGCTTCGACAACTCCTACGAGCAGTACTTC
TRBV5-4	TRBJ2-7	-	-	CASSFSGGDEQYF	TGTGCCAGCAGCTTCTCGGGGGGCGACGAGCAGTACTTC
TRBV6-5	TRBJ2-7	-	TRBD1	CASSYGTGELSYEQYF	TGTGCCAGCAGTTACGGGACAGGGGAGTTGTCCTACGAGCAGTACTTC
TRBV6-5	TRBJ2-5	-	-	CASSYEGGPVETQYF	TGTGCCAGCAGTTACGAGGGGGGGCCGGTGGAGACCCAGTACTTC
TRBV2	TRBJ2-5	-	TRBD1	CASRDREETQYF	TGTGCCAGCCGAGACAGGGAAGAGACCCAGTACTTC
TRBV7-6	TRBJ1-6	-	-	CASSPRGANSPLHF	TGTGCCAGCAGCCCACGGGGGGCGAATTCACCCCTCCACTTT
TRBV10-3	TRBJ1-2	-	-	CAITSLAGREWGYTF	TGTGCCATCACCTCCCTGGCAGGGAGGGAGTGGGGCTACACCTTC
TRBV6-5	TRBJ1-1	few	TRBD1	CASSYTLTGGDTEAFF	TGTGCCAGCAGTTACACACTGACAGGGGGGGACACTGAAGCTTTCTTT
TRBV7-6	TRBJ2-7	-	TRBD2	CASAPRSGKLAYEQYF	TGTGCCAGCGCCCCTCGTAGCGGGAAGCTTGCCTACGAGCAGTACTTC
TRBV5-1	TRBJ2-1	-	-	CASSSPGPQFF	TGCGCCAGCAGCTCCCCGGGTCCTCAGTTCTTC
TRBV6-5	TRBJ2-1	-	TRBD2	CASSTTSGIEQFF	TGTGCCAGCAGCACTACTAGCGGAATTGAGCAGTTCTTC
TRBV12-3/TRBV12-4	TRBJ2-2	-	-	CASRLAAPGELFF	TGTGCCAGCAGATTAGCGGCTCCCGGGGAGCTGTTTTTT
TRBV5-4	TRBJ1-3	-	-	CASREGGSSGNTIYF	TGTGCCAGCAGAGAGGGCGGAAGCTCTGGAAACACCATATATTTT
TRBV15	TRBJ1-2	-	TRBD1	CATSRDNQGAVYGYTF	TGTGCCACCAGCAGAGATAATCAGGGGGCGGTCTATGGCTACACCTTC
TRBV19	TRBJ2-3	-	-	CASSSYTDTQYF	TGTGCCAGTAGTTCCTACACAGATACGCAGTATTTT
TRBV10-3	TRBJ2-7	-	TRBD2	CAISPGTIQEQYF	TGTGCCATCAGTCCGGGGACTATCCAGGAGCAGTACTTC
TRBV5-5	TRBJ2-7	-	TRBD1	CASSSGDRAHF	TGTGCCAGCAGCTCCGGGGACAGGGCTCACTTC
TRBV7-9	TRBJ2-3	-	TRBD2	CASSVTSGGVPSTDTQYF	TGTGCCAGCAGCGTAACTAGCGGGGGTGTTCCTAGCACAGATACGCAGTATTTT
TRBV6-5	TRBJ2-5	-	TRBD1	CASSYGTGARQETQYF	TGTGCCAGCAGTTACGGGACAGGGGCGCGCCAAGAGACCCAGTACTTC